The 20 T cell receptor beta chains given below trace back to one sample, sequenced in a study of chronic HIV infection and antiretroviral therapy. TCRdb redid the calling of the 5' RACE reads with MiXCR, one entry per CDR3 protein. Of 39,000 or so distinct CDR3 sequences listed, roughly 8.2% are singletons. The sequenced sample consisted of peripheral blood. The receptor source for this set is an adult who had HIV and had not received antiretroviral therapy, or was an uninfected healthy control (not recorded which).

The V gene is TRBV4-1, the J gene TRBJ1-1; no clear D gene. Germline lookup yields CDR1 MGHRA and CDR2 YSYEKL. With 1 base removed from V and 3 bases from J, the gap between germline ends came to 6 bases. This CDR3 spans 13 amino acids. Here the CDR3 reads CASSQVQYTEAFF. DNA for the CDR3: TGCGCCAGCAGCCAAGTACAGTACACTGAAGCTTTCTTT.

This clonotype was seen at least ten times. J is TRBJ1-2 and V is TRBV20-1, with D perhaps matching TRBD1 (5 bases). The germline V and J ends were trimmed by 6 bases and 1 base, with 15 bases remaining between them. Germline V CDR1 and CDR2: DFQATT, SNEGSKA (reference sequence). The CDR3 runs to 14 residues. The CDR3 loop reads CSAPDWGVNYGYTF. The CDR3 nucleotides read TGCAGTGCCCCCGATTGGGGGGTTAACTATGGCTACACCTTC.

The table lists this clonotype with many counts. J is TRBJ2-5 and V is TRBV20-1; D may be TRBD1 (5 bases). This CDR3 contains 14 residues. Per the germline V gene, CDR1 is DFQATT and CDR2 is SNEGSKA (reference sequence). Trimming removed 3 bases from V and 5 bases from J, with 16 bases in between. CDR3 sequence reads: CSASPARAAETQYF. The CDR3 coding sequence is TGCAGTGCTAGTCCGGCCAGGGCTGCGGAGACCCAGTACTTC.

This clonotype occurred many times. V gene TRBV10-1 combines with J gene TRBJ2-5; possible D gene TRBD2, 6 bases. CDR1 and CDR2 (germline): WNHNN, SYGVQD (reference sequence). The CDR3 has 13 residues. V was trimmed by 4 bases and J by 3 bases, leaving 9 bases between them. CDR3 nucleotide sequence: TGCGCCAGCAGTGCTACTAGCAAAGAGACCCAGTACTTC. Translated, it gives CASSATSKETQYF.

This rearrangement joins TRBV20-1 to TRBJ1-1; 7 nucleotides agree with TRBD1. Trimming at V came to 3 bases and at J to 2 bases, leaving 9 bases not matched to a gene. CDR1 is DFQATT and CDR2 is SNEGSKA in the germline V gene (reference sequence). This CDR3 is built from 15 residues. As DNA, the CDR3 is TGCAGTGCTAGGACACTGACAGGGATAAACACTGAAGCTTTCTTT. Translated, it gives CSARTLTGINTEAFF.

As DNA, the CDR3 is TGTGCCATCAGTGAGTCAGAGACAGACTCTGGGGCCAACGTCCTGACTTTC. It encodes CAISESETDSGANVLTF. The genes are TRBV10-3 and TRBJ2-6, with D tentatively TRBD1 (5 bases). V dropped 0 bases and J dropped 0 bases, with 9 bases sitting between them. The CDR3 extends over 17 amino acids. CDR1 is ENHRY, CDR2 SYGVKD, per germline.

This rearrangement joins TRBV2 to TRBJ2-1; D gene unclear. CDR1 and CDR2 from the germline V gene are SNHLY and FYNNEI. With 8 bases removed from V and 5 bases from J, the gap between germline ends came to 7 bases. The CDR3 runs 11 residues. Here the CDR3 DNA reads TGTGCCAGCCATCTCCACAATGAGCAGTTCTTC. It codes for CASHLHNEQFF.

The chain couples TRBV28 to TRBJ2-7; D ambiguous. Per germline, CDR1 MDHEN and CDR2 SYDVKM. V lost 2 bases and J lost 2, with 13 bases in between. The CDR3 spans 15 residues. The CDR3 spells CASSLRALGAYEQYF. The CDR3 DNA is TGTGCCAGCAGTTTAAGGGCCCTTGGGGCCTACGAGCAGTACTTC.

Only a few counts were recorded for this clonotype. This sequence joins TRBV7-2 and TRBJ1-1; D is unclear. The CDR3 contains 12 residues. The germline V gene encodes CDR1 SGHTA and CDR2 FQGNSA. Trimming shortened V by 1 base and J by 11 bases, and 11 bases separated the two germline ends. In DNA form, the CDR3 reads TGTGCCAGCAGCTTAGTAAGGGTTGAGGCTTTCTTT. This encodes CASSLVRVEAFF.

This clonotype has a count of ten or more. The CDR3 DNA reads TGCAGCGTTGAGACAGGGGGATTTCGCGAGCAGTACTTC. As protein: CSVETGGFREQYF. The chain joins TRBV29-1 to TRBJ2-7; 9 bases map to TRBD1. The V gene end was trimmed by 3 bases and the J gene end by 6 bases; junction bases not matched to a gene: 6. This CDR3 has 13 residues. CDR1 is SQVTM and CDR2 is ANQGSEA in the germline V gene.

This clonotype was recorded many times. This sequence joins TRBV6-2 or TRBV6-3 and TRBJ2-3, with 10 bases that match TRBD2. This CDR3 has 15 amino acids. Looked up from germline, CDR1 is MNHEY and CDR2 is SVGEGT. After removal of 8 bases from V and 4 bases from J, the junction contained 9 bases not matched to a gene. The CDR3, as DNA: TGTGCCAGCCGACTCGGACTAGCGGAGTCAGATACGCAGTATTTT. Its translation is CASRLGLAESDTQYF.

The sample holds a few counts of this clonotype. The chain is built from TRBV28 and TRBJ2-5; D gene ambiguous. Between the trimmed V and J ends, which lost 7 bases and 5 bases, there was a span of 11 bases. The germline gives CDR1 MDHEN, CDR2 SYDVKM. The CDR3 length is 12 residues. As DNA, the CDR3 is TGTGCCAGCACAAGCAGTACGGAGACCCAGTACTTC. Translated: CASTSSTETQYF. Using reference TRBV28 and TRBJ2-5 for the parts outside the CDR3, the full variable domain is DVKVTQSSRYLVKRTGEKVFLECVQDMDHENMFWYRQDPGLGLRLIYFSYDVKMKEKGDIPEGYSVSREKKERFSLILESASTNQTSMYLCASTSSTETQYFGPGTRLLVL.

This clonotype showed up just a few times. V usage is TRBV4-2 and J usage is TRBJ2-1, with 8 bases matching TRBD2. The CDR3 has 16 amino acids. The germline V gene encodes CDR1 LGHNA and CDR2 YNFKEQ. Unmatched junction bases numbered 4, after V lost 0 bases and J lost 3 bases. CDR3 DNA sequence: TGTGCCAGCAGCCAAGATACTAGCGGTTTCTACAATGAGCAGTTCTTC. It codes for CASSQDTSGFYNEQFF.

In this sample, this clonotype turned up many times. The chain has TRBV12-3 or TRBV12-4 and TRBJ2-6; TRBD1 matches 7 bases. This CDR3 is built from 15 residues. V was pared by 6 bases and J by 4 bases, with 6 bases of the junction left unmatched. CDR3 region: CASRKQGTGANVLTF. CDR3 nucleotides: TGTGCCAGCAGAAAACAGGGGACCGGGGCCAACGTCCTGACTTTC.

Many counts were recorded for this clonotype. This chain links TRBV2 with TRBJ2-3; TRBD1 matches 7 bases. V was clipped by 6 bases and J by 0 bases; unmatched bases: 3. CDR1 is SNHLY and CDR2 is FYNNEI in the germline V gene. CDR3 size: 14 residues. CDR3 sequence reads: CASRRTGSTDTQYF. For the CDR3, the DNA is TGTGCCAGCAGAAGGACAGGAAGCACAGATACGCAGTATTTT.

There are a few counts of this clonotype. The chain is built from TRBV10-3 and TRBJ2-4; no definite D call. Germline values: CDR1 ENHRY, CDR2 SYGVKD. V lost 2 bases and J 8 bases, leaving 4 bases between the germline ends. CDR3 length: 11 amino acids. The CDR3 spells CAISEGDIQYF. The CDR3 DNA follows: TGTGCCATCAGTGAGGGAGACATTCAGTACTTC.

The table lists this clonotype with a few counts. The chain employs TRBV20-1 and TRBJ2-1, with 7 bases that match TRBD2. Germline V gene sequence: CDR1 DFQATT, CDR2 SNEGSKA (reference sequence). The CDR3 covers 14 residues. Trimming took 5 bases from V and 8 from J; bases not matched to a gene: 12. The CDR3 spells CSAPGGSGGYEQFF. CDR3 bases: TGCAGTGCTCCGGGCGGGAGTGGTGGATATGAGCAGTTCTTC.

This clonotype was detected ten times or more. The chain joins TRBV18 to TRBJ2-2; the match to TRBD1 covers 7 bases. The germline V gene encodes CDR1 KGHSH and CDR2 LQKENI. The CDR3 has 16 residues. V gave up 2 bases and J gave up 0 bases; unmatched junction bases: 3. CDR3 residues: CASSPKGAPNTGELFF. As DNA, the CDR3 is TGTGCCAGCTCACCAAAGGGGGCCCCGAACACCGGGGAGCTGTTTTTT.

This clonotype occurred many times. The chain has TRBV5-5 and TRBJ1-2; D not resolved. V lost 0 bases and J lost 3, with 9 bases in between. This CDR3 is built from 14 residues. Germline V gives CDR1 SGHKS, CDR2 YYEKEE (reference sequence). The CDR3 DNA sequence: TGTGCCAGCAGCTTGGGCGGACCCGACTATGGCTACACCTTC. As protein: CASSLGGPDYGYTF.

In this sample, this clonotype turned up many times. The genes are TRBV28 and TRBJ2-5; a possible D gene is TRBD1 (6 bases). V lost 5 bases to trimming and J lost 1 base, with 11 bases between them. CDR3 size: 14 residues. Germline V gene lookup returns CDR1 MDHEN and CDR2 SYDVKM. This CDR3 is CASSARTVQETQYF. The CDR3 coding sequence is TGTGCCAGCAGTGCGAGGACAGTCCAAGAGACCCAGTACTTC.